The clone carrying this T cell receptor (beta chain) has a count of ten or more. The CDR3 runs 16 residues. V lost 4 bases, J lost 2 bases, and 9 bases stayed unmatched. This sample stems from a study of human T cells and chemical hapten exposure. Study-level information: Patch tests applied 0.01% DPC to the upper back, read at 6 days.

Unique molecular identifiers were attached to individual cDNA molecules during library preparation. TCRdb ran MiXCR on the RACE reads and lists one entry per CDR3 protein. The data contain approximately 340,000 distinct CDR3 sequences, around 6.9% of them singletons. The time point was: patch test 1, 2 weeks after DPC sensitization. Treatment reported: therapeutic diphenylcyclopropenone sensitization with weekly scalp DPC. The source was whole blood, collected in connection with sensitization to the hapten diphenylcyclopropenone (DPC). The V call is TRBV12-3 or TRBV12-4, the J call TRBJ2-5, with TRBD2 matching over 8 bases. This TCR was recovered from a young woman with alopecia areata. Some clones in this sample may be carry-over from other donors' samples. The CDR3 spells CASSSTAGLGQETQYF. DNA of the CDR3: TGTGCCAGCAGTTCAACCGCGGGACTAGGTCAAGAGACCCAGTACTTC.